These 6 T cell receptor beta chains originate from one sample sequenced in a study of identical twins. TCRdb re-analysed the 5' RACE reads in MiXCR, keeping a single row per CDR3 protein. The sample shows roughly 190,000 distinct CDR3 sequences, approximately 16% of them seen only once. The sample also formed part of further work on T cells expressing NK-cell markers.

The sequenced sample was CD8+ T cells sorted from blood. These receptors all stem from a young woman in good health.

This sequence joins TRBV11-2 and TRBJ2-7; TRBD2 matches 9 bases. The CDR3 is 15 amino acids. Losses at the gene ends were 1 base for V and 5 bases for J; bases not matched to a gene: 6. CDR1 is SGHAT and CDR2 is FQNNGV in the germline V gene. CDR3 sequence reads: CASSLAAGGQDEQYF. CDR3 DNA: TGTGCCAGCAGCTTAGCTGCGGGGGGGCAAGACGAGCAGTACTTC.

CDR3 DNA sequence: TGCAGTGCTTCAGGACAGGGGGCGAATGGCTACACCTTC. It encodes CSASGQGANGYTF. The V call is TRBV20-1, the J call TRBJ1-2; 11 bases align to TRBD1. The CDR3 contains 13 residues. V gave up 5 bases and J gave up 6 bases; unmatched junction bases: 5. Germline V gives CDR1 DFQATT, CDR2 SNEGSKA (reference sequence).

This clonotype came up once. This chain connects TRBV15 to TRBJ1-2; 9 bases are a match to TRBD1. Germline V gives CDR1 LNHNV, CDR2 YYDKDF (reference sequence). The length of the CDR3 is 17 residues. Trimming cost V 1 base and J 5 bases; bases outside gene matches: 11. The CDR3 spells CATSRVHADRGLYGYTF. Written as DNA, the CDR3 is TGTGCCACCAGCAGAGTACATGCGGACAGGGGATTGTATGGCTACACCTTC. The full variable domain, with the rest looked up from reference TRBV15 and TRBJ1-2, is DAMVIQNPRYQVTQFGKPVTLSCSQTLNHNVMYWYQQKSSQAPKLLFHYYDKDFNNEADTPDNFQSRRPNTSFCFLDIRSPGLGDTAMYLCATSRVHADRGLYGYTFGSGTRLTVV.

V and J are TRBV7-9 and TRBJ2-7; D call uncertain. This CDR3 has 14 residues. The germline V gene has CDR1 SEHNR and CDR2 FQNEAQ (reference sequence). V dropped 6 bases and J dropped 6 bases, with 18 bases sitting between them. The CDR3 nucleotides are TGTGCCAGCAGTACCGAGTTGTGGGGTCCCGAGCAGTACTTC. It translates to CASSTELWGPEQYF. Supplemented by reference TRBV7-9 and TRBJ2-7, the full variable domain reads DTGVSQNPRHKITKRGQNVTFRCDPISEHNRLYWYRQTLGQGPEFLTYFQNEAQLEKSRLLSDRFSAERPKGSFSTLEIQRTEQGDSAMYLCASSTELWGPEQYFGPGTRLTVT.

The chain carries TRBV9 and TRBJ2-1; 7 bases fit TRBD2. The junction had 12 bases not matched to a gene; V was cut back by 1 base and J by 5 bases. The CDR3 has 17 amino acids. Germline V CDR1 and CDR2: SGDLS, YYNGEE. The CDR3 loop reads CASSVYLAVGENNEQFF. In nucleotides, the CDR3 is TGTGCCAGCAGCGTATACCTAGCGGTCGGAGAAAACAATGAGCAGTTCTTC.

CDR3 residues: CASSSDRSEAFF. The CDR3, as DNA: TGCGCCAGCAGCTCAGACAGGAGTGAAGCTTTCTTT. The chain is built from TRBV5-1 and TRBJ1-1; maybe TRBD1 (6 bases). Germline loops: CDR1 SGHRS, CDR2 YFSETQ. The V and J ends lost 3 bases and 7 bases respectively, with 10 bases between them. The CDR3 length is 12 residues.